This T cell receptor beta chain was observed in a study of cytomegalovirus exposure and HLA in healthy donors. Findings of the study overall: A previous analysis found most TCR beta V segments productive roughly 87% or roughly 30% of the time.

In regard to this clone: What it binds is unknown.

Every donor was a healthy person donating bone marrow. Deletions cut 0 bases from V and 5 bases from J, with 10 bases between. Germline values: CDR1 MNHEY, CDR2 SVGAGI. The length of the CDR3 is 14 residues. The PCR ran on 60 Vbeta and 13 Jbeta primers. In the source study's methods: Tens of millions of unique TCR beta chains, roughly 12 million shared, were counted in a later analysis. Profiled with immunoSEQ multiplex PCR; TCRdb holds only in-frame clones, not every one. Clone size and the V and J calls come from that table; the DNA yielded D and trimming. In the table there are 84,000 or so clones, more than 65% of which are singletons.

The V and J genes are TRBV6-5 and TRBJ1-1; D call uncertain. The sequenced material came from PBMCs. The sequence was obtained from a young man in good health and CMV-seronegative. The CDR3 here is CASSYSPGETEAFF. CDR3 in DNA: TGTGCCAGCAGTTACTCTCCGGGAGAAACTGAAGCTTTCTTT.